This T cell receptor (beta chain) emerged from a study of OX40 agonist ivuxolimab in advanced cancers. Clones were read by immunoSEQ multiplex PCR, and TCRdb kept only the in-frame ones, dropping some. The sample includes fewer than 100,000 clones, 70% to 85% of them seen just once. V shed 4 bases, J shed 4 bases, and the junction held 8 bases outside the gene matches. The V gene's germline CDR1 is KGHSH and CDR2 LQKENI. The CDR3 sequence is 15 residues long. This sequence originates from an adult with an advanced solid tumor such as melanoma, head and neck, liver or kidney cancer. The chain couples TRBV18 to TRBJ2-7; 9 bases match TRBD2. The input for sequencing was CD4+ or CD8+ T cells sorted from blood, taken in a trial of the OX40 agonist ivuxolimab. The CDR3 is CASSLTSGTNYEQYF. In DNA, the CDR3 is TGTGCCAGCTCACTGACTAGCGGAACAAATTACGAGCAGTACTTC.